This is a list of T cell receptor beta chains from one sample in a study of cytomegalovirus exposure and HLA in healthy donors. The assay was immunoSEQ multiplex PCR, and TCRdb's table has in-frame clones only and misses some. Of 100,000 to 130,000 clones in the sample, 74% were seen once. Sequenced material: PBMCs. The source is a woman in her 40s in good health and CMV-seropositive. Each CDR3 is given with its conserved first and last residue. D genes are given only for firm matches. Clone sizes are given selectively: once, few, many, or a class where the clone is expanded.

d_gene | j_gene | abundance | v_gene | CDR3aa | CDR3nt
TRBD2 | TRBJ2-1 | - | TRBV9 | CASSVATSGGTPSYNEQFF | TGTGCCAGCAGCGTAGCTACTAGCGGGGGAACCCCCTCCTACAATGAGCAGTTCTTC
TRBD1 | TRBJ2-3 | - | TRBV29-1 | CSAGTVGDTQYF | TGCAGCGCCGGGACAGTGGGAGATACGCAGTATTTT
- | TRBJ1-3 | once | TRBV19 | CASSIDRSSGNTIYF | TGTGCCAGTAGCATCGACAGGAGCTCTGGAAACACCATATATTTT
- | TRBJ1-5 | - | TRBV5-1 | CASSLTGHNQPQHF | TGCGCCAGCAGCTTGACAGGGCACAATCAGCCCCAGCATTTT
TRBD1 | TRBJ2-1 | - | TRBV7-3 | CASSRSLGTAYNEQFF | TGTGCCAGCAGCCGAAGCTTGGGGACAGCATACAATGAGCAGTTCTTC
TRBD1 | TRBJ1-6 | - | TRBV6-5 | CASNPQGRNSPLHF | TGTGCCAGCAACCCACAGGGGAGGAATTCACCCCTCCACTTT
TRBD1 | TRBJ2-5 | - | TRBV2 | CASGDRQGTQYF | TGTGCCAGCGGGGACAGGCAGGGGACCCAGTACTTC
- | TRBJ1-2 | - | TRBV9 | CASSVTKTGSYGYTF | TGTGCCAGCAGCGTAACTAAAACAGGTTCCTATGGCTACACCTTC
TRBD2 | TRBJ2-1 | - | TRBV13 | CASSLVVRSGGRGEQFF | TGTGCCAGCAGCTTAGTTGTACGTTCGGGGGGAAGGGGTGAGCAGTTCTTC
TRBD1 | TRBJ1-1 | - | TRBV7-8 | CASSMGQRGLNTEAFF | TGTGCCAGCAGCATGGGACAGCGCGGATTGAACACTGAAGCTTTCTTT
TRBD1 | TRBJ1-3 | - | TRBV5-6 | CASSLGTGAGNTIYF | TGTGCCAGCAGCTTGGGGACAGGGGCTGGAAACACCATATATTTT
TRBD1 | TRBJ1-2 | - | TRBV4-3 | CASSHVGQAFYGYTF | TGCGCCAGCAGCCATGTTGGACAGGCCTTCTATGGCTACACCTTC
- | TRBJ1-1 | - | TRBV7-2 | CASSLVSDMNTEAFF | TGTGCCAGCAGCTTAGTCTCAGACATGAACACTGAAGCTTTCTTT
- | TRBJ1-2 | few | TRBV30 | CAWNRGTASYGYTF | TGTGCCTGGAATAGGGGGACGGCTAGCTATGGCTACACCTTC
- | TRBJ2-2 | - | TRBV2 | CASRTGPGVNTGELFF | TGTGCCAGCAGAACCGGTCCGGGGGTGAACACCGGGGAGCTGTTTTTT
TRBD1 | TRBJ1-1 | - | TRBV30 | CAWGPIGQGTTEAFF | TGTGCCTGGGGCCCCATTGGACAGGGCACCACTGAAGCTTTCTTT
TRBD1 | TRBJ1-1 | - | TRBV6-5 | CASSYGTGGLKTEAFF | TGTGCCAGCAGTTATGGGACAGGGGGCTTAAAAACTGAAGCTTTCTTT
- | TRBJ1-6 | - | TRBV30 | CAWSGQSNSPLHF | TGTGCCTGGAGTGGACAGAGCAATTCACCCCTCCACTTT
- | TRBJ2-1 | - | TRBV6-5 | CASRWGHEQFF | TGTGCCAGCAGATGGGGCCATGAGCAGTTCTTC
- | TRBJ1-4 | - | TRBV5-6 | CASSSLQGLGEKLFF | TGTGCCAGCAGCTCTCTACAGGGTCTGGGTGAAAAACTGTTTTTT
- | TRBJ1-2 | - | TRBV18 | CASSQGNGLDYGYTF | TGTGCCAGCTCCCAGGGTAACGGGCTAGACTATGGCTACACCTTC
TRBD1 | TRBJ2-7 | - | TRBV5-1 | CASSLGQGVGEQYF | TGCGCCAGCAGCTTGGGACAGGGCGTGGGCGAGCAGTACTTC
- | TRBJ2-7 | - | TRBV5-1 | CASREGGHSYEQYF | TGCGCCAGCCGAGAGGGGGGGCACTCCTACGAGCAGTACTTC
- | TRBJ1-3 | - | TRBV9 | CASSPRTASGNTIYF | TGTGCCAGCAGCCCCCGGACAGCCTCTGGAAACACCATATATTTT
TRBD2 | TRBJ2-5 | few | TRBV4-1 | CASSRLGTSGQETQYF | TGCGCCAGCAGCCGCCTGGGGACTAGCGGGCAAGAGACCCAGTACTTC
- | TRBJ1-1 | - | TRBV6-1 | CASSENGNTEAFF | TGTGCCAGCAGTGAAAACGGGAACACTGAAGCTTTCTTT
TRBD1 | TRBJ2-7 | - | TRBV5-4 | CASSQPARDSEQYF | TGTGCCAGCAGCCAACCCGCGAGGGACAGCGAGCAGTACTTC
- | TRBJ2-7 | - | TRBV30 | CAGNLRDTYEQYF | TGTGCCGGTAATCTCCGGGACACCTACGAGCAGTACTTC
TRBD2 | TRBJ2-1 | - | TRBV4-2 | CASSPGGGGVDLSYNEQFF | TGTGCCAGCAGCCCGGGTGGCGGGGGGGTTGACCTCTCCTACAATGAGCAGTTCTTC
- | TRBJ2-3 | once | TRBV30 | CAWMAGAGDTQYF | TGTGCCTGGATGGCGGGGGCAGGCGATACGCAGTATTTT
- | TRBJ1-1 | - | TRBV6-6 | CASRKQEMNTEAFF | TGTGCCAGCAGAAAACAGGAGATGAACACTGAAGCTTTCTTT
- | TRBJ1-5 | - | TRBV4-1 | CASSQDPQGSYQPQHF | TGCGCCAGCAGCCAAGACCCCCAGGGTTCCTATCAGCCCCAGCATTTT
- | TRBJ2-1 | few | TRBV7-9 | CASSKRRDRGSNEQFF | TGTGCCAGCAGCAAGCGGCGGGACAGAGGGTCCAATGAGCAGTTCTTC
- | TRBJ1-2 | once | TRBV14 | CASSRQNYGYTF | TGTGCCAGCAGCCGACAAAACTATGGCTACACCTTC
- | TRBJ2-1 | - | TRBV19 | CASTAGLSNEQFF | TGTGCCAGTACGGCAGGGCTGTCCAATGAGCAGTTCTTC
TRBD1 | TRBJ2-2 | - | TRBV6-6 | CAGAGWDRGLAGELFF | TGTGCCGGGGCCGGGTGGGACAGGGGGCTTGCCGGGGAGCTGTTTTTT
- | TRBJ1-6 | - | TRBV6-6 | CASSESNTYNSPLHF | TGTGCCAGCAGCGAATCCAACACCTATAATTCACCCCTCCACTTT
- | TRBJ1-6 | - | TRBV5-6 | CASSLERGDSPLHF | TGTGCCAGCAGCTTGGAAAGGGGCGATTCACCCCTCCACTTT
TRBD2 | TRBJ2-5 | few | TRBV7-7 | CASSDPPSGGASGETQYF | TGTGCTAGCAGCGACCCCCCTAGCGGGGGGGCCTCTGGGGAGACCCAGTACTTC
- | TRBJ2-5 | - | TRBV14 | CASSQVSDPQYF | TGTGCCAGCAGCCAGGTGTCAGATCCTCAGTACTTC
- | TRBJ2-3 | - | TRBV30 | CAWSVRDSNIGGQYF | TGTGCCTGGAGTGTCCGTGACAGCAATATCGGTGGGCAGTATTTT
- | TRBJ2-7 | - | TRBV9 | CASSVEGEGEQYF | TGTGCCAGCAGCGTAGAGGGGGAGGGCGAGCAGTACTTC
TRBD1 | TRBJ2-5 | once | TRBV5-1 | CASSLQGEETQYF | TGCGCCAGCAGCTTACAGGGGGAGGAGACCCAGTACTTC
- | TRBJ1-6 | - | TRBV9 | CASGGHISYNSPLHF | TGTGCTTCGGGGGGTCACATCTCCTATAATTCACCCCTCCACTTT
- | TRBJ1-4 | few | TRBV30 | CAWSFGTNEKLFF | TGTGCCTGGAGCTTCGGTACTAATGAAAAACTGTTTTTT
- | TRBJ1-2 | - | TRBV28 | CASSLSTRAYGYTF | TGTGCCAGCAGTTTATCCACTCGAGCCTATGGCTACACCTTC
- | TRBJ2-3 | - | TRBV10-3 | CATSREGAISDTQYF | TGTGCCACCTCCCGGGAGGGGGCGATTTCCGATACGCAGTATTTT
TRBD2 | TRBJ2-2 | - | TRBV5-5 | CASSLVAGGPAWELFF | TGTGCCAGCAGCTTGGTAGCGGGGGGCCCGGCCTGGGAGCTGTTTTTT
- | TRBJ1-1 | - | TRBV2 | CASSQGQGSYTEAFF | TGTGCCAGCAGCCAAGGGCAGGGTAGTTACACTGAAGCTTTCTTT
- | TRBJ2-1 | - | TRBV2 | CASPKGLNDNEQFF | TGTGCCAGCCCAAAGGGGCTAAACGACAATGAGCAGTTCTTC
TRBD1 | TRBJ1-4 | - | TRBV4-1 | CASSQALRGTVFNEKLFF | TGCGCCAGCAGCCAAGCATTAAGAGGGACAGTCTTTAATGAAAAACTGTTTTTT
- | TRBJ1-3 | - | TRBV7-2 | CASSLVRLAGNTIYF | TGTGCCAGCAGCTTAGTCAGGCTGGCTGGAAACACCATATATTTT
TRBD1 | TRBJ1-5 | - | TRBV30 | CAWSHGTVNEPQHF | TGTGCCTGGAGTCATGGGACAGTCAATGAGCCCCAGCATTTT
- | TRBJ1-1 | few | TRBV4-3 | CASSQVRVGTEAFF | TGCGCCAGCAGCCAGGTCAGGGTGGGCACTGAAGCTTTCTTT
- | TRBJ1-5 | - | TRBV30 | CAWSVLGEPQHF | TGTGCCTGGAGTGTACTAGGAGAGCCCCAGCATTTT